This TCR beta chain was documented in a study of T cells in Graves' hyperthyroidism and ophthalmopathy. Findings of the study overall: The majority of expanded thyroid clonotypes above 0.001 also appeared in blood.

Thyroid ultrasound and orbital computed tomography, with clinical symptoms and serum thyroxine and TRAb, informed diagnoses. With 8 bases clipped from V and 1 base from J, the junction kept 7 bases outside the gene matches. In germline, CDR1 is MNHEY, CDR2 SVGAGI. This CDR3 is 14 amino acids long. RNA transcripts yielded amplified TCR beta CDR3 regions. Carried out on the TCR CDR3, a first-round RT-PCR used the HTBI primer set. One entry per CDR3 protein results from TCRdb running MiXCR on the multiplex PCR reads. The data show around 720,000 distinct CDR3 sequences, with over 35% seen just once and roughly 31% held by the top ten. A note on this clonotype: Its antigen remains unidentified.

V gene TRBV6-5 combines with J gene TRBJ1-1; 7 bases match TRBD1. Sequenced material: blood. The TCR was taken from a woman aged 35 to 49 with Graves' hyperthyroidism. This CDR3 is CASGWGQKNTEAFF. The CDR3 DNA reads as TGTGCCAGCGGTTGGGGACAGAAGAACACTGAAGCTTTCTTT.